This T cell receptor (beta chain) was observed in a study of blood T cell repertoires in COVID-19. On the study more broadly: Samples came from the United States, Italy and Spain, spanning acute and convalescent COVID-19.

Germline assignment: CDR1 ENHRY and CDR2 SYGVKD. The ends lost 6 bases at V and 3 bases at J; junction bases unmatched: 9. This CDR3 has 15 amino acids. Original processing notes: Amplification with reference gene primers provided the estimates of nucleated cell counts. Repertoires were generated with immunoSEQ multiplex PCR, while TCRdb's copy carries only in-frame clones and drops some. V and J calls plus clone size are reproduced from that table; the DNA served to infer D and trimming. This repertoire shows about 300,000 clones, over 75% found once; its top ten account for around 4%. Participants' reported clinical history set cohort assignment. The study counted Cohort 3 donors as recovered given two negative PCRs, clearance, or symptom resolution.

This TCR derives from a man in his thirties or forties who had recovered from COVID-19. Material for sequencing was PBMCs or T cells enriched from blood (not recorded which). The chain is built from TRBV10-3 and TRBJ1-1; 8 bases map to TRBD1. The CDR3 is CAIRLDRETDTEAFF. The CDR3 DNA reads TGTGCCATCAGGTTGGACAGGGAAACGGACACTGAAGCTTTCTTT.